This TCR beta chain was obtained from a study of blood T cell repertoires in COVID-19 (dated by TCRdb to 2018 to 2021). In terms of the full investigation: The collaborator samples originated in the United States, Italy and Spain and spanned the acute and convalescent phases of COVID-19. The dataset comprised deeply sampled blood TCRbeta repertoires from subjects exposed to, actively infected with, or recovered from COVID-19. A de-identified subject ID, COVID-19 status, age in years and sex were almost always included in the sample metadata. Samples were obtained from the ongoing ImmuneRACE study (first 160 participants) and from some 1,300 subjects provided by 6 global collaborators. The material from the prospective study consisted of cDNA or gDNA derived from T cells, B-cell-depleted T cells, or PBMCs. The repertoires were made available in a free public database intended to serve as a resource for research on the immune response to SARS-CoV-2. Where available, HLA class I and class II types were obtained from metadata supplied by the sample provider rather than from assay-based typing. Overall study results and their limits: The amount of clinical and demographic metadata varied by source and participant and was provided uncurated.

The collaborating institutions used their own protocols to collect whole blood in K2EDTA tubes. For TCRbeta analysis, collaborators shipped samples as frozen whole blood, isolated PBMCs, or DNA extracted from either of those sample types. The CDR3, from cysteine to phenylalanine, totals 16 residues. Left in the record is the CDR3 DNA by itself, 48 bases read in frame from the first base. The junction shows trimming of 5 bases on V and 4 bases on J, and the gene matches do not reach 8 bases of it. Taken from the germline V gene, the CDR1 and CDR2 loops are SNHLY and FYNNEI. About this clone itself: Its antigen has not been determined. No base quality values were provided; no much bigger clone lies one nucleotide off.

TCRbeta CDR3 regions were amplified from genomic DNA by means of the immunoSEQ Assay, a bias-controlled multiplex PCR. The original methods were these. The number of nucleated cells in each sample was estimated from the amplification of reference gene primers within the assay. To quantify the absolute abundance of each unique TCRbeta CDR3 rearrangement, sequence reads were collapsed and filtered. For each sample, productive Simpson clonality was calculated as the square root of Simpson's diversity index over productive rearrangements. The immuneACCESS repertoire file appears here via TCRdb, limited to in-frame rearrangements. These files lack a portion of the clones; in checked studies, under half of the deficit traces to unresolved V genes, and the cause of the others is not known. V and J calls and clone size are those listed in that table; D and trimming were worked out from the DNA. For this sample there are fewer than 120,000 clones; 72% appear just once. Roughly 7.5% of the sample comes from the top ten.

The chain uses TRBV2 and TRBJ2-2; TRBD1 agrees with 9 junctional bases. Sample: peripheral blood. The source of this sequence is a woman in her fifties or sixties with acute or convalescent COVID-19. The CDR3: CASSRGTGGSTGELFF. The nucleotide sequence is TGTGCCAGCAGTCGAGGAACAGGGGGCTCCACCGGGGAGCTGTTTTTT.